This TCR beta chain is drawn from a study of post-analysis software for immune sequencing data. As for the study in general: Disease trajectories encompassed relapsing-remitting, secondary progressive and progressive-relapsing multiple sclerosis. Notes on the study in general: Clustering by F measure revealed strong co-clustering among samples prepared together in one batch. Diversity measured as normalized Chao1 was significantly lower in multiple sclerosis patients than in controls. Roughly five TRBV segments, including TRBV5-6, TRBV5-1 and TRBV20-1, were more frequent in patients than controls.

Details on this clonotype: What it recognizes is unknown.

Presence of unique molecular identifiers characterized the TCR beta cDNA libraries. The authors obtained some 500,000 cDNA molecules from approximately 0.91 to 9.4 million T cells. Using its own MiXCR run on the PCR reads, TCRdb lists one record per CDR3 protein. Of 650,000 to 900,000 distinct CDR3 sequences listed, about 45% are singletons. CDR3 size: 14 residues. Trimming pared 5 bases from V and 0 bases from J, leaving 13 bases between. CDR1 is DFQATT and CDR2 is SNEGSKA in the germline V gene (reference sequence). Input material: blood. The TCR sequence derives from a girl aged 5 to 17 with multiple sclerosis. The gene calls are TRBV20-1 and TRBJ2-5; D gene uncertain. CDR3 DNA: TGCAGTGCTTACACGTCTTTGTACCAAGAGACCCAGTACTTC. Translated: CSAYTSLYQETQYF.